The 13 T cell receptor beta chains below come from one sample, sequenced in a study of OX40 agonist ivuxolimab in advanced cancers. Assay: immunoSEQ multiplex PCR; the TCRdb copy retains only in-frame clones and omits some. This sample has 40,000 to 60,000 clones; 88% occur once, and the top ten carry approximately 3.5%. The sequences come from CD4+ or CD8+ T cells sorted from blood, collected in a trial of the OX40 agonist ivuxolimab. The receptor set was obtained from an adult with an advanced solid tumor such as melanoma, head and neck, liver or kidney cancer.

The chain combines TRBV7-2 with TRBJ1-5, with D unclear. V was trimmed by 6 bases and J by 6 bases, leaving 24 bases between them. The germline V gene encodes CDR1 SGHTA and CDR2 FQGNSA. The CDR3 loop spans 17 amino acids. CDR3 coding DNA: TGTGCCAGCAGTCGTAACACCGGGTCCCGTCAGGCTCAGCCCCAGCATTTT. It codes for CASSRNTGSRQAQPQHF.

V and J are TRBV5-1 and TRBJ2-3, with 10 bases matching TRBD1. The CDR3 runs 15 residues. Trimming removed 5 bases from V and 3 bases from J; junction bases left unmatched: 6. The V gene's germline CDR1 is SGHRS and CDR2 YFSETQ. The CDR3 DNA is TGCGCCAGCAGTCCCGGGACAGGGGTGACAGATACGCAGTATTTT. Its translation is CASSPGTGVTDTQYF.

The J gene is TRBJ2-3, the V gene TRBV27, with D maybe TRBD1 (6 bases). The germline V and J ends were trimmed by 4 bases and 4 bases, with 21 bases remaining between them. The CDR3 is made up of 17 amino acids. Looked up from germline, CDR1 is MNHEY and CDR2 is SMNVEV (reference sequence). In DNA, the CDR3 is TGTGCCAGCAGTTCACCCCCGACAGGATTAGAGGCAGATACGCAGTATTTT. It encodes CASSSPPTGLEADTQYF.

The rearrangement links TRBV29-1 to TRBJ1-2; D may be TRBD1 (6 bases). Germline V gives CDR1 SQVTM, CDR2 ANQGSEA. The V gene lost 6 bases and the J gene lost 7 bases, with 18 bases spanning the gap. CDR3 size: 13 residues. In DNA, the CDR3 is TGCAGCGTCGTGCAGGGGTATGGGATTGGCTACACCTTC. Protein: CSVVQGYGIGYTF.

The chain carries TRBV7-3 and TRBJ2-1; weak D call: TRBD1 (6 bases). V gave up 0 bases and J gave up 9 bases, with 18 bases separating them. This CDR3 contains 16 residues. Germline V gene sequence: CDR1 SGHTA, CDR2 FQGTGA. The CDR3 bases are TGTGCCAGCAGCTTAACCCATACTACAGGGCAGGGTGAGCAGTTCTTC. Its protein is CASSLTHTTGQGEQFF.

The rearrangement links TRBV7-3 to TRBJ2-3, with TRBD2 matching 7 bases. Germline V gives CDR1 SGHTA, CDR2 FQGTGA. V lost 5 bases, J lost 0 bases, and 2 bases stayed unmatched. The CDR3 runs 14 residues. DNA of the CDR3: TGTGCCAGCAGCCTAGCGGATAGCACAGATACGCAGTATTTT. Its translation: CASSLADSTDTQYF.

This chain uses TRBV30 with TRBJ2-7; 8 nucleotides line up with TRBD1. CDR3 length equals 15 residues. The V and J ends lost 2 bases and 4 bases, in that order; junction bases with no gene match: 10. Germline V gene sequence: CDR1 GTSNPN, CDR2 SVGIG (reference sequence). For the CDR3, the DNA is TGTGCCTGGAGTTCTGACAGGGGACTGGAATACGAGCAGTACTTC. Translating it yields CAWSSDRGLEYEQYF.

The chain couples TRBV9 to TRBJ2-2; D ambiguous. The CDR3 sequence is 13 residues long. V dropped 3 bases and J dropped 4 bases, with 7 bases sitting between them. CDR1 is SGDLS and CDR2 is YYNGEE in the germline V gene. The CDR3 loop is CASSEGPTGELFF. The DNA for the CDR3 is TGTGCCAGCAGCGAGGGTCCCACCGGGGAGCTGTTTTTT.

V is TRBV7-2 and J is TRBJ2-7, with 10 bases fitting TRBD2. Germline V lookup: CDR1 SGHTA, CDR2 FQGNSA. The trim removed 0 bases at V and 2 bases at J, leaving 7 bases unmatched. CDR3 length equals 17 residues. CDR3 protein: CASSLAGSSGGTYEQYF. CDR3 nucleotides: TGTGCCAGCAGCTTAGCGGGGTCTAGCGGGGGAACCTACGAGCAGTACTTC.

The chain carries TRBV18 and TRBJ1-4, with 10 bases identical to TRBD1. The germline V gene has CDR1 KGHSH and CDR2 LQKENI. V dropped 3 bases and J dropped 4; count of bases not matched to a gene: 8. The CDR3 contains 17 residues. The CDR3 region has the DNA TGTGCCAGCTCACCGAGGACAGGGGGGTATGGTAATGAAAAACTGTTTTTT. This translates into CASSPRTGGYGNEKLFF.

This clone was picked up a small number of times. This chain joins TRBV30 and TRBJ1-6; no clear D. This CDR3 comprises 13 residues. CDR1 is GTSNPN and CDR2 is SVGIG in the germline V gene (reference sequence). The germline V and J ends were trimmed by 2 bases and 5 bases, with 7 bases remaining between them. CDR3 in DNA: TGTGCCTGGAGTTTGCAGAATAATTCACCCCTCCACTTT. Translating gives CAWSLQNNSPLHF. The full variable domain, with the rest looked up from reference TRBV30 and TRBJ1-6, is SQTIHQWPATLVQPVGSPLSLECTVEGTSNPNLYWYRQAAGRGLQLLFYSVGIGQISSEVPQNLSASRPQDRQFILSSKKLLLSDSGFYLCAWSLQNNSPLHFGNGTRLTVT.

The rearrangement links TRBV4-1 to TRBJ1-1; D ambiguous. V was clipped by 5 bases and J by 8 bases, with 12 bases between them. This CDR3 is built from 12 residues. Germline CDR1 reads MGHRA; CDR2 reads YSYEKL. In DNA, the CDR3 is TGCGCCAGCAGCTGGGGTCGGGGAGAAGCTTTCTTT. Its protein is CASSWGRGEAFF.

CDR3 nucleotides: TGCGCCAGCAGCTTTTCAGGATCCACGGAAAAACTGTTTTTT. It codes for CASSFSGSTEKLFF. The J gene is TRBJ1-4, the V gene TRBV5-1; no definite D call. Germline V gene lookup returns CDR1 SGHRS and CDR2 YFSETQ. V was clipped by 2 bases and J by 8 bases, with 13 bases between them. This CDR3 comprises 14 residues. Based on the CDR3 plus reference TRBV5-1 and TRBJ1-4, the full variable domain is KAGVTQTPRYLIKTRGQQVTLSCSPISGHRSVSWYQQTPGQGLQFLFEYFSETQRNKGNFPGRFSGRQFSNSRSEMNVSTLELGDSALYLCASSFSGSTEKLFFGSGTQLSVL.